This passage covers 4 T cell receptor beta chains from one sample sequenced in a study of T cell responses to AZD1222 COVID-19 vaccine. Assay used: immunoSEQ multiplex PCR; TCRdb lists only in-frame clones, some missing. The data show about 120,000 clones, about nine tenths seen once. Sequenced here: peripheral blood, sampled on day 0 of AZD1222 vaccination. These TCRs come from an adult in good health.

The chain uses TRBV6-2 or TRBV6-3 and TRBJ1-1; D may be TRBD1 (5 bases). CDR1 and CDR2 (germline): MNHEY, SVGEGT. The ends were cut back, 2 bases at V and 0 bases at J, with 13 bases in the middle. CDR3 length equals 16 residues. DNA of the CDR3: TGTGCCAGCAGTTACCAGCCGGGACGTTTGAACACTGAAGCTTTCTTT. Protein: CASSYQPGRLNTEAFF.

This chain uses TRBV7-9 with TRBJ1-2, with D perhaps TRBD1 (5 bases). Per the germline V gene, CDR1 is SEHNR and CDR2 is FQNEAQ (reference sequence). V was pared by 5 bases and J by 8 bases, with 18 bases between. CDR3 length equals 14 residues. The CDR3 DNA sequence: TGTGCCAGCAGCACCAGCCTCCAGGGTTCCGGCTACACCTTC. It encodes CASSTSLQGSGYTF.

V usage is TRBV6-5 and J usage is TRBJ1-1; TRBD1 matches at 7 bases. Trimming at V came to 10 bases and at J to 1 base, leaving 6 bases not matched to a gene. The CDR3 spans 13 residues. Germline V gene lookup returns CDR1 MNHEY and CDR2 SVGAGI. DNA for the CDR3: TGTGCCACCTCGGGACAGCAGAACACTGAAGCTTTCTTT. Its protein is CATSGQQNTEAFF.

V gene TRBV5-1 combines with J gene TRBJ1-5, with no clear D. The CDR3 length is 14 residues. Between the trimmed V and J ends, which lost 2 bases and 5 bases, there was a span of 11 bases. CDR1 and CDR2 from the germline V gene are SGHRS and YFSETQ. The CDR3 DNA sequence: TGCGCCAGCAGCTTCGGCGGGGAAGATCAGCCCCAGCATTTT. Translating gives CASSFGGEDQPQHF.